This entry is about one TCR beta chain. This sample was taken from a study of blood T cell repertoires in COVID-19. How the authors handled the data: Amplified reference gene primers provided the basis for estimating nucleated cell counts. Using immunoSEQ multiplex PCR, the repertoire was profiled, and TCRdb retains in-frame clones only, with some absent. D and trimming were read from the DNA, whereas the V and J calls and clone size are those reported in that table. Of about 350,000 clones in the sample, more than 75% were seen once. The CDR3 extends over 15 amino acids. The V and J ends lost 0 bases and 3 bases respectively, with 9 bases between them. Germline V lookup: CDR1 SGHNT, CDR2 YYREEE (reference sequence).

The rearrangement uses TRBV5-4 and TRBJ2-2; weak D call: TRBD1 (5 bases). The sample was peripheral blood. The TCR sequence derives from a woman in her late teens or twenties who had recovered from COVID-19. The CDR3 sequence: CASSLDRIHTGELFF. The CDR3 DNA reads as TGTGCCAGCAGCTTGGACAGGATACACACCGGGGAGCTGTTTTTT.